Listed below are T cell receptor beta chains from one sample, sequenced in a study of shared T cell receptors in the human thymus. Some clones are missing from TCRdb's copy, which holds only in-frame ones; the method was immunoSEQ multiplex PCR. Here the sample spans 600,000 or so clones, around 87% being singletons. This sample was also put to use in a study of human thymus T cells.

Sequenced material: thymocytes. These receptors were obtained from a boy younger than two with a congenital heart defect. The CDR3 runs from the conserved cysteine through the conserved F or W. A D gene is named only where the DNA matches it firmly. A row's size may be missing; if present it is once, few, many or a size class.

CDR3 protein | CDR3 DNA | J gene | clone size | V gene | D gene
CASSFPTSGSPSYEQYF | TGTGCCAGCAGCTTTCCGACTAGCGGGAGCCCCTCCTACGAGCAGTACTTC | TRBJ2-7 | . | TRBV7-9 | TRBD2
CASRGGLSTDTQYF | TGTGCCAGCAGAGGGGGTCTAAGCACAGATACGCAGTATTTT | TRBJ2-3 | once | TRBV6-1 | .
CASSPQGGYAFF | TGTGCCAGCTCACCCCAGGGGGGATACGCTTTCTTT | TRBJ1-1 | . | TRBV18 | TRBD1
CASSLGAGQGPSARNQPQHF | TGTGCCAGCAGTTTGGGGGCGGGACAGGGCCCCTCGGCCCGTAATCAGCCCCAGCATTTT | TRBJ1-5 | . | TRBV28 | TRBD1
CASSPRDKTYNEQFF | TGTGCCAGCAGCCCCCGGGACAAAACCTACAATGAGCAGTTCTTC | TRBJ2-1 | . | TRBV7-9 | .
CASRARDNYGYTF | TGTGCCAGCAGAGCCAGGGATAACTATGGCTACACCTTC | TRBJ1-2 | . | TRBV7-9 | .
CASSLGVRRGSTEAFF | TGTGCCAGCAGCTTAGGTGTACGGCGGGGAAGCACTGAAGCTTTCTTT | TRBJ1-1 | . | TRBV5-6 | .
CASSLYSSGANVLTF | TGTGCCAGCAGCCTTTACTCCTCGGGGGCCAACGTCCTGACTTTC | TRBJ2-6 | . | TRBV14 | .
CASSFPRGGMKNTGELFF | TGTGCCAGCAGCTTCCCCCGGGGGGGCATGAAGAACACCGGGGAGCTGTTTTTT | TRBJ2-2 | . | TRBV7-9 | TRBD2
CASSRTGGYSNQPQHF | TGTGCCAGTAGTCGGACAGGGGGTTATAGCAATCAGCCCCAGCATTTT | TRBJ1-5 | . | TRBV19 | TRBD1
CASSLEQLNTEAFF | TGCGCCAGCAGCTTGGAACAGTTGAACACTGAAGCTTTCTTT | TRBJ1-1 | . | TRBV5-1 | .
CASSLAPGGPSGNTIYF | TGCGCCAGCAGCTTAGCCCCAGGGGGGCCCTCTGGAAACACCATATATTTT | TRBJ1-3 | . | TRBV5-1 | TRBD1
CASSGPDSDSNQPQHF | TGTGCCAGCAGTGGCCCGGACTCAGATAGCAATCAGCCCCAGCATTTT | TRBJ1-5 | . | TRBV28 | .
CASSQDGEREGPRDETDTQYF | TGCGCCAGCAGCCAAGATGGTGAGCGGGAGGGCCCTCGTGATGAAACAGATACGCAGTATTTT | TRBJ2-3 | . | TRBV4-3 | TRBD2
CATSLRTAMNTEAFF | TGTGCCACCAGCCTTCGGACAGCCATGAACACTGAAGCTTTCTTT | TRBJ1-1 | . | TRBV15 | .
CASSLGKSHPTDTQYF | TGTGCCAGCAGCTTGGGAAAGAGTCATCCCACAGATACGCAGTATTTT | TRBJ2-3 | few | TRBV5-4 | .
CASSYTPTDINYGYTF | TGTGCCAGCAGTTACACCCCGACAGACATAAATTATGGCTACACCTTC | TRBJ1-2 | . | TRBV6-5 | .
CASSDDRGKNTEAFF | TGTGCCAGCAGTGACGACAGGGGCAAGAACACTGAAGCTTTCTTT | TRBJ1-1 | . | TRBV2 | TRBD1
CASSLRQGGVNEQFF | TGTGCCAGCAGTCTCCGACAGGGAGGAGTCAATGAGCAGTTCTTC | TRBJ2-1 | . | TRBV28 | .
CAWSVWSHSAGPSRDTEAFF | TGTGCCTGGAGTGTATGGTCCCACTCGGCAGGGCCCTCTAGGGACACTGAAGCTTTCTTT | TRBJ1-1 | . | TRBV30 | .
CARAAGQDMGYTF | TGTGCCAGAGCCGCCGGACAGGACATGGGCTACACCTTC | TRBJ1-2 | . | TRBV27 | TRBD1
CASSQDRGFSVGELFF | TGCGCCAGCAGCCAAGATCGGGGTTTTAGCGTCGGGGAGCTGTTTTTT | TRBJ2-2 | . | TRBV4-1 | .
CASSYKVGPEDTF | TGTGCCAGCAGCTATAAGGTAGGGCCGGAGGACACCTTC | TRBJ1-2 | . | TRBV5-8 | .
CASRPRTGTYEQYF | TGCGCCAGCAGACCTAGGACAGGGACCTACGAGCAGTACTTC | TRBJ2-7 | . | TRBV6-1 | TRBD1
CASSDYRDSNQPQHF | TGTGCCAGCAGCGACTACAGGGATAGCAATCAGCCCCAGCATTTT | TRBJ1-5 | once | TRBV7-2 | .
CASSFARRRSYQETQYF | TGTGCCAGCAGTTTTGCTCGGAGACGCTCGTACCAAGAGACCCAGTACTTC | TRBJ2-5 | . | TRBV28 | .
CASSPTLDLNQPQHF | TGCGCCAGCAGTCCCACACTAGATCTAAATCAGCCCCAGCATTTT | TRBJ1-5 | . | TRBV4-3 | .
CATSRAPSTSGGTSAYNEQFF | TGTGCCACCAGCAGAGCCCCCTCGACTAGCGGGGGGACCAGTGCCTACAATGAGCAGTTCTTC | TRBJ2-1 | . | TRBV15 | TRBD2
CASSPRGRDMNTEAFF | TGTGCCAGCAGCCCCAGGGGGCGCGACATGAACACTGAAGCTTTCTTT | TRBJ1-1 | . | TRBV5-4 | TRBD1
CASSPAERTKVGQLNTEAFF | TGCGCCAGCAGCCCCGCAGAAAGAACAAAAGTGGGACAGCTGAACACTGAAGCTTTCTTT | TRBJ1-1 | . | TRBV4-1 | TRBD1
CASRRTGGMNTEAFF | TGTGCCAGCAGGAGGACAGGGGGGATGAACACTGAAGCTTTCTTT | TRBJ1-1 | . | TRBV6-4 | TRBD1
CASSFLADTQYF | TGTGCCAGCAGCTTTTTGGCTGATACGCAGTATTTT | TRBJ2-3 | . | TRBV5-6 | .
CARPTSGGHGKETQYF | TGTGCCAGACCGACTAGCGGGGGGCACGGTAAAGAGACCCAGTACTTC | TRBJ2-5 | . | TRBV6-7 | TRBD2
CASSHLTSGGTTDTQYF | TGCGCCAGCAGCCATCTTACTAGCGGGGGAACCACAGATACGCAGTATTTT | TRBJ2-3 | . | TRBV4-3 | TRBD2
CASSLSSGGNTGELFF | TGTGCCAGCAGCTTAAGTTCAGGGGGCAACACCGGGGAGCTGTTTTTT | TRBJ2-2 | . | TRBV7-3 | TRBD1
CASSVRGTGNLHEQYF | TGTGCCAGCAGCGTCCGCGGGACAGGGAATCTCCACGAGCAGTACTTC | TRBJ2-7 | . | TRBV21-1 | .
CASSDRDENTEAFF | TGCGCCAGCAGCGACAGGGACGAGAACACTGAAGCTTTCTTT | TRBJ1-1 | . | TRBV4-1 | TRBD1
CASSRKTGGINEQYF | TGTGCCAGCAGCAGAAAAACAGGCGGAATCAACGAGCAGTACTTC | TRBJ2-7 | once | TRBV7-8 | .
CASSSLNPGQTNYGYTF | TGTGCCAGCAGCTCACTCAATCCGGGACAGACAAACTATGGCTACACCTTC | TRBJ1-2 | few | TRBV7-2 | TRBD1
CASSPSGGASGANVLTF | TGTGCCAGCAGTCCGTCAGGGGGCGCGTCTGGGGCCAACGTCCTGACTTTC | TRBJ2-6 | . | TRBV5-6 | TRBD1
CASSMGSGGGEEQFF | TGTGCCAGTAGTATGGGTAGCGGGGGGGGAGAGGAGCAGTTCTTC | TRBJ2-1 | . | TRBV19 | TRBD2
CASSLSGGGSYEQYF | TGTGCCAGCAGCTTGTCTGGCGGGGGCTCCTACGAGCAGTACTTC | TRBJ2-7 | . | TRBV5-4 | TRBD2
CASSLSRAWVGLKIPPSGANVLTF | TGCGCCAGCAGCTTGTCGCGGGCCTGGGTAGGCCTTAAAATCCCCCCCTCTGGGGCCAACGTCCTGACTTTC | TRBJ2-6 | . | TRBV5-1 | .
CASSFKGGLAGGLTYEQYF | TGTGCCAGCAGCTTCAAGGGCGGACTAGCGGGAGGCCTAACCTACGAGCAGTACTTC | TRBJ2-7 | . | TRBV7-2 | TRBD2
CASSLVTGGGDEQYF | TGTGCCAGCAGCTTAGTGACAGGGGGCGGGGACGAGCAGTACTTC | TRBJ2-7 | . | TRBV7-2 | TRBD1
CTSSLLLSGGHPSTDTQYF | TGCACCAGCAGCCTCCTCCTTAGCGGGGGGCATCCTAGCACAGATACGCAGTATTTT | TRBJ2-3 | . | TRBV1 | .
CASSMRGGGSLTLHF | TGTGCCAGCAGCATGAGGGGCGGGGGTTCTTTGACCCTCCACTTT | TRBJ1-6 | . | TRBV13 | .
CASSQAPQGESGTEAFF | TGCGCCAGCAGCCAAGCCCCACAGGGGGAGTCTGGCACTGAAGCTTTCTTT | TRBJ1-1 | . | TRBV4-3 | TRBD1
CASRVVLSSYEQYF | TGCGCCAGCAGGGTGGTCCTCAGCTCCTACGAGCAGTACTTC | TRBJ2-7 | few | TRBV5-1 | .
CASKRQASGTEAFF | TGTGCCAGCAAAAGACAGGCCTCGGGAACTGAAGCTTTCTTT | TRBJ1-1 | . | TRBV7-9 | .
CASRGHSNQPQHF | TGTGCCAGCAGGGGGCACAGCAATCAGCCCCAGCATTTT | TRBJ1-5 | . | TRBV28 | .
CASSDISQGLALISYNEQFF | TGTGCCAGCAGTGACATATCCCAAGGGCTAGCCCTAATCTCTTACAATGAGCAGTTCTTC | TRBJ2-1 | . | TRBV14 | .
CATSTQGEADRGCHSGATDTQYF | TGTGCCACCAGCACCCAGGGAGAAGCTGACAGGGGGTGTCATAGCGGGGCCACAGATACGCAGTATTTT | TRBJ2-3 | . | TRBV15 | .
CASSSRGGAKETQYF | TGTGCCAGTAGTAGTCGGGGGGGTGCGAAAGAGACCCAGTACTTC | TRBJ2-5 | . | TRBV19 | TRBD2
CASSARLDTGNYGYTF | TGTGCCAGCAGCGCCAGGCTCGACACAGGGAACTATGGCTACACCTTC | TRBJ1-2 | . | TRBV9 | .
CASRTLGTAGNTIYF | TGTGCCAGCAGGACTCTCGGGACAGCTGGAAACACCATATATTTT | TRBJ1-3 | . | TRBV5-6 | TRBD1
CASSQETSGYNEQFF | TGTGCCAGCAGCCAAGAGACTAGCGGATACAATGAGCAGTTCTTC | TRBJ2-1 | . | TRBV14 | TRBD2
CASRRDRLNTEAFF | TGCGCCAGCAGAAGGGACAGGTTGAACACTGAAGCTTTCTTT | TRBJ1-1 | . | TRBV5-1 | TRBD1
CASIDREVRNYGYTF | TGTGCCAGCATAGACAGGGAGGTTCGGAACTATGGCTACACCTTC | TRBJ1-2 | . | TRBV28 | TRBD1